The rows below give T cell receptor beta chains drawn from one sample of a study of T-cell reconstitution after alpha-beta-depleted transplantation in children. Via MiXCR, TCRdb re-called the PCR reads, giving one row per CDR3 protein. The table shows about 200,000 distinct CDR3 sequences, with under 8.5% occurring only once. Sequenced material: PBMCs, taken before TCRalphabeta/CD19-depleted stem cell transplant. The receptors originated from a boy aged 2 to 10 with acute lymphoblastic leukemia, due to receive a stem cell transplant. Each CDR3 is given with its conserved first and last residue.

V: TRBV11-2; J: TRBJ2-1; CDR3: CASSPPPGGRVEQFF
V: TRBV19; J: TRBJ1-5; CDR3: CASRARGRDRVLHQPQHF
V: TRBV20-1; J: TRBJ2-7; CDR3: CSARKDRDVTSSYEQYF
V: TRBV12-3/TRBV12-4; J: TRBJ1-1; CDR3: CASRRGLLNTEAFF
V: TRBV14; J: TRBJ2-1; CDR3: CASSQWARRNLNNEQFF
V: TRBV12-3/TRBV12-4; J: TRBJ1-2; CDR3: CASSLIREGGYTF
V: TRBV7-9; J: TRBJ2-5; CDR3: CASSPKLRTVWRETQYF
V: TRBV7-6; J: TRBJ1-4; CDR3: CASSFWGDNEKLFF
V: TRBV4-1; J: TRBJ2-1; CDR3: CASSQELAGGDEQFF
V: TRBV7-2; J: TRBJ2-3; CDR3: CASSLVASGSVSDTQYF
V: TRBV19; J: TRBJ2-6; CDR3: CVSSSGGGAGANVLTF
V: TRBV4-2; J: TRBJ2-4; CDR3: CASSQPSRVSLAKNIQYF